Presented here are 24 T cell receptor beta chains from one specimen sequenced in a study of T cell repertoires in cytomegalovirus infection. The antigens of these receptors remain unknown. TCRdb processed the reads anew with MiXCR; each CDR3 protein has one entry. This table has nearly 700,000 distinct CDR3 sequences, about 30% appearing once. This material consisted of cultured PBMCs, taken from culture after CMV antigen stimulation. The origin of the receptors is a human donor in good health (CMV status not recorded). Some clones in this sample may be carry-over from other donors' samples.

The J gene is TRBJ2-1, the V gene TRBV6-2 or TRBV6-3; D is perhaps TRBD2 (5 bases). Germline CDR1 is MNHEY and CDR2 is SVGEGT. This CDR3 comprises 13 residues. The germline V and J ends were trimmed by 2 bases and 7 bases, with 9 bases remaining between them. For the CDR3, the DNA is TGTGCCAGCAGTTACCCCACTAGTAATGAGCAGTTCTTC. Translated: CASSYPTSNEQFF.

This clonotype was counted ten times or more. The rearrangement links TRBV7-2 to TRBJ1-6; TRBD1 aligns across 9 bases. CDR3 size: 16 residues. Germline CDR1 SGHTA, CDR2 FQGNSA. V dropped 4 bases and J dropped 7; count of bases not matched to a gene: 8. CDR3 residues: CASSSFPGQGNSPLHF. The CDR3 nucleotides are TGTGCCAGCAGCTCCTTCCCGGGACAGGGAAATTCACCCCTCCACTTT.

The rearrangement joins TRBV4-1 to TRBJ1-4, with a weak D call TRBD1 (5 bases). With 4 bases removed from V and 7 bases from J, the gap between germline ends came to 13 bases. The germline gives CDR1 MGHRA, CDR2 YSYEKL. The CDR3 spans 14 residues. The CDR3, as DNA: TGCGCCAGCAGCCTCCCGGGACCTAGTGAAAAACTGTTTTTT. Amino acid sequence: CASSLPGPSEKLFF.

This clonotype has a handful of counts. The CDR3 here is CASSGAGGPPETQYF. The DNA of the CDR3 is TGTGCCAGCAGCGGGGCCGGGGGTCCCCCAGAGACCCAGTACTTC. V gene TRBV7-2 combines with J gene TRBJ2-5; possibly TRBD2 for D (6 bases). CDR1 and CDR2 from the germline V gene are SGHTA and FQGNSA. V shed 5 bases and J shed 4 bases, with 17 bases lying between them. This CDR3 comprises 15 residues.

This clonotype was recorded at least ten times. CDR3 bases: TGTGCCAGCAGCCGGCGGGGGGGAAACACCGGGGAGCTGTTTTTT. The encoded protein is CASSRRGGNTGELFF. The chain uses TRBV27 and TRBJ2-2; TRBD2 aligns across 9 bases. The germline V gene has CDR1 MNHEY and CDR2 SMNVEV (reference sequence). V dropped 6 bases and J dropped 2; count of bases not matched to a gene: 4. The CDR3 consists of 15 residues.

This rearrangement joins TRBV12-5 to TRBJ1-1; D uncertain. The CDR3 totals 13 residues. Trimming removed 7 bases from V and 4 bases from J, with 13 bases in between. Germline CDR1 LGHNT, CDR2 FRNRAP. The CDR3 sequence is CASANQRVTEAFF. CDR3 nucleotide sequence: TGTGCTAGTGCCAACCAGAGGGTCACTGAAGCTTTCTTT.

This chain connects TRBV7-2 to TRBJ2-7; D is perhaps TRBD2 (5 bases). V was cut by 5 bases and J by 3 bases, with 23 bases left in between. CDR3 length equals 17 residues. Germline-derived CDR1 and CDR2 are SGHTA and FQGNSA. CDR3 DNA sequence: TGTGCCAGCAGCCACGGACTGATCTTTTCAAGTGGCTACGAGCAGTACTTC. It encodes CASSHGLIFSSGYEQYF.

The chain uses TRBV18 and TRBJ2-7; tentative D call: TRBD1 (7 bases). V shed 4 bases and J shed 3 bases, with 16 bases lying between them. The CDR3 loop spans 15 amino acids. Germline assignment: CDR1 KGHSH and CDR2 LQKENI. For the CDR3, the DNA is TGTGCCAGCTCACGGATGACAGGGACTGTCTACGAGCAGTACTTC. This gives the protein CASSRMTGTVYEQYF. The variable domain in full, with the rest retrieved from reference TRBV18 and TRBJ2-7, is NAGVMQNPRHLVRRRGQEARLRCSPMKGHSHVYWYRQLPEEGLKFMVYLQKENIIDESGMPKERFSAEFPKEGPSILRIQQVVRGDSAAYFCASSRMTGTVYEQYFGPGTRLTVT.

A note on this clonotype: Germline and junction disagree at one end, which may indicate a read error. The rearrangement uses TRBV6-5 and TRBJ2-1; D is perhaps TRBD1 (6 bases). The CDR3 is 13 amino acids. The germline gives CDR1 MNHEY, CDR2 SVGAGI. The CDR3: CASSYPQTGKEIF. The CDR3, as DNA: TGTGCCAGCAGTTACCCCCAAACAGGGAAGGAAATCTTC.

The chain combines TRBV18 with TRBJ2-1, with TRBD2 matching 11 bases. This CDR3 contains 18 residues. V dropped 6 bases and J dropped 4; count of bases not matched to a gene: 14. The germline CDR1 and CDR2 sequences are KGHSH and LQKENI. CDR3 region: CASSTSFLAGGSYNEQFF. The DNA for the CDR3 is TGTGCCAGCTCTACATCGTTCCTAGCGGGGGGCTCTTACAATGAGCAGTTCTTC.

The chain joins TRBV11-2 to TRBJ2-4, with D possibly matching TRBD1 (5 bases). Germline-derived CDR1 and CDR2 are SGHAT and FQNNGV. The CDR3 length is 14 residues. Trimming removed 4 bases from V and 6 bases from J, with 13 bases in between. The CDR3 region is CASSSYGGANIQYF. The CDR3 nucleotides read TGTGCCAGCAGCTCATATGGTGGGGCAAACATTCAGTACTTC.

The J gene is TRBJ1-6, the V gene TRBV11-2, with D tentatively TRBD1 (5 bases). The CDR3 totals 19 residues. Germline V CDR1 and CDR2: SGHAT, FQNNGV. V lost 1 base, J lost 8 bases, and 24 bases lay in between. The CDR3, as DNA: TGTGCCAGCAGCTTAGGGGAGGGGATGTGGGGCTTGGGGGATTCACCCCTCCACTTT. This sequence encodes CASSLGEGMWGLGDSPLHF.

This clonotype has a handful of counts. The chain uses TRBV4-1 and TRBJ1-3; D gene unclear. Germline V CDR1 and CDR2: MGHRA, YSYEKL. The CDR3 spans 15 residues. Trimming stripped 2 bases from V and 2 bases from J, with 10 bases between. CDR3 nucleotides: TGCGCCAGCAGCCAAAGGGTCTTAACTGGAAACACCATATATTTT. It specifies CASSQRVLTGNTIYF.

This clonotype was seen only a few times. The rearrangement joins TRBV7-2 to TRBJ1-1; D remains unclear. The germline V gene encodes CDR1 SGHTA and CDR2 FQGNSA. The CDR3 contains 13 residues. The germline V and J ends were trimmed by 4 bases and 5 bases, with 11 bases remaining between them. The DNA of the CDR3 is TGTGCCAGCAGCTGGAGTTCGGGGACTGAAGCTTTCTTT. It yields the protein CASSWSSGTEAFF.

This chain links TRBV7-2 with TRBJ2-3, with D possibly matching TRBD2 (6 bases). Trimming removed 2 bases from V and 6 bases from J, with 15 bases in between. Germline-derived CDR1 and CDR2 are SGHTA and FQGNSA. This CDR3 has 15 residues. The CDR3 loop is CASSLNRARGDTQYF. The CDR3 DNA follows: TGTGCCAGCAGCTTAAATAGGGCCCGGGGGGATACGCAGTATTTT.

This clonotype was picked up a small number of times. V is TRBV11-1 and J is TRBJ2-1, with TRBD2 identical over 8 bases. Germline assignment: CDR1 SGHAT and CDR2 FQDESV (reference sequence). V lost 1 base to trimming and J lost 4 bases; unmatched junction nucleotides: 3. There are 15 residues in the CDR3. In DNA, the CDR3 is TGTGCCAGCAGCTTAGATATAGCGGGGTACAATGAGCAGTTCTTC. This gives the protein CASSLDIAGYNEQFF.

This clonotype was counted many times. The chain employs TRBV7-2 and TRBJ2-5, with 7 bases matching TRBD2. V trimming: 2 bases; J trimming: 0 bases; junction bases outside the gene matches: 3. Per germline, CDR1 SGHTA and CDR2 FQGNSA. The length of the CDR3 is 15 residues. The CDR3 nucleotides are TGTGCCAGCAGCTTATTCGCGGGGGACCAAGAGACCCAGTACTTC. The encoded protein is CASSLFAGDQETQYF.

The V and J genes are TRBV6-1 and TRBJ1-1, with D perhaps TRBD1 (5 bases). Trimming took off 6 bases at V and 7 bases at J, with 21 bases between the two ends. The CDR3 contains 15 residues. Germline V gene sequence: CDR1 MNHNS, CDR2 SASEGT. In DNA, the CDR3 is TGTGCCAGCAGGGAAAGGGAGGCCAGGGTGGTTGAAGCTTTCTTT. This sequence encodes CASREREARVVEAFF.

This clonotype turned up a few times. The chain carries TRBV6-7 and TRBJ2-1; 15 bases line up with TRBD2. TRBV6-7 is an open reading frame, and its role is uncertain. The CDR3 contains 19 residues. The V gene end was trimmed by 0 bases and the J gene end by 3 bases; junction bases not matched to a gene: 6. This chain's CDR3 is CASSYSGTSGGYDYNEQFF. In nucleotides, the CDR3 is TGTGCCAGCAGTTACTCTGGGACTAGCGGGGGGTACGACTACAATGAGCAGTTCTTC.

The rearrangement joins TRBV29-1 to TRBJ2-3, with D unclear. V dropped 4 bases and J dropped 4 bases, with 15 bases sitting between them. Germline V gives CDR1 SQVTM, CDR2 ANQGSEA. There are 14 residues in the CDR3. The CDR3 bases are TGCAGCGTTGGGTCATCTTACTCTGCAGATACGCAGTATTTT. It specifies CSVGSSYSADTQYF.

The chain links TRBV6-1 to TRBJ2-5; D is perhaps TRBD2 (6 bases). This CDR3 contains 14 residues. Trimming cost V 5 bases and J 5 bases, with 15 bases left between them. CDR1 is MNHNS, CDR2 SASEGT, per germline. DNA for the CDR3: TGTGCCAGCAGTTCGCTAGCGACCGGGGAGACCCAGTACTTC. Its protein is CASSSLATGETQYF.

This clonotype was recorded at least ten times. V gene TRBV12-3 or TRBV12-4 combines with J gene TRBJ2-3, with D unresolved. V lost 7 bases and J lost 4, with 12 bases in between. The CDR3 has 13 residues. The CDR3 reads CASTSRSSDTQYF. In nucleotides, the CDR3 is TGTGCCAGCACCTCCCGTTCCTCAGATACGCAGTATTTT.

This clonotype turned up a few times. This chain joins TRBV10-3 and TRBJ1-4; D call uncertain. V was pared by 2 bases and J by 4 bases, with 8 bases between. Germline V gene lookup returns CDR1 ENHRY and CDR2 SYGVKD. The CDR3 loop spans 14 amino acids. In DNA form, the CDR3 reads TGTGCCATCAGTGAGACACAGAATAATGAAAAACTGTTTTTT. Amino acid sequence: CAISETQNNEKLFF.

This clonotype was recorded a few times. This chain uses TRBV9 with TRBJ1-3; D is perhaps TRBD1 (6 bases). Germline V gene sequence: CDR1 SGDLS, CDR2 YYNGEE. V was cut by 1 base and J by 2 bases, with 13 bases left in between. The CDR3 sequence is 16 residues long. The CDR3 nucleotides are TGTGCCAGCAGCGTACTCCCGGGGGGCCCTGGAAACACCATATATTTT. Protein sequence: CASSVLPGGPGNTIYF. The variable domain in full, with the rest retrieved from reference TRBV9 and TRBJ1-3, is DSGVTQTPKHLITATGQRVTLRCSPRSGDLSVYWYQQSLDQGLQFLIQYYNGEERAKGNILERFSAQQFPDLHSELNLSSLELGDSALYFCASSVLPGGPGNTIYFGEGSWLTVV.